This passage covers 12 T cell receptor beta chains from one sample sequenced in a study of T cells after yellow fever vaccination. TCRdb itself ran the 5' RACE reads through MiXCR, one entry per CDR3 protein. Seen here are under 550,000 distinct CDR3 sequences, 21% observed once, and the top ten hold roughly a sixth. The sample here was PBMCs, taken more than 20 days after the first yellow fever vaccination. These TCRs come from a man aged 18 to 30 who received the YFV17D yellow fever vaccine.

This clonotype was found a few times. Here the CDR3 omits its conserved ending phenylalanine or tryptophan, so a read error is the likely source. The DNA is left out, because the CDR3 cannot be placed on it with certainty; the CDR3 is given as TCRdb lists it. The chain couples TRBV6-1 to TRBJ1-6; TRBD1, the D gene given by the table, was not confirmed from the DNA. The germline gives CDR1 MNHNS, CDR2 SASEGT. The CDR3 is 13 residues long, ends included. This CDR3 reads CASSEPTTGSVYR.

The chain combines TRBV7-2 with TRBJ2-2; D unresolved. Trimming stripped 0 bases from V and 4 bases from J, with 6 bases between. Germline V gene lookup returns CDR1 SGHTA and CDR2 FQGNSA. This CDR3 contains 14 residues. The CDR3 protein is CASSLAAGTGELFF. CDR3 DNA: TGTGCCAGCAGCTTAGCGGCAGGCACCGGGGAGCTGTTTTTT.

This clonotype showed up just a few times. CDR3 in DNA: TGTGCCAGCAGCCAAGATTCACTAGCGGGGCGCACAGATACGCAGTATTTT. Amino acid sequence: CASSQDSLAGRTDTQYF. This chain joins TRBV3-1 and TRBJ2-3; 10 bases are shared with TRBD2. Germline-derived CDR1 and CDR2 are LGHDT and YNNKEL (reference sequence). With 0 bases clipped from V and 1 base from J, the junction kept 4 bases outside the gene matches. CDR3 length: 17 amino acids.

This clonotype has just a few counts. The chain employs TRBV7-2 and TRBJ2-7; D perhaps matches TRBD1 (5 bases). Germline CDR1 reads SGHTA; CDR2 reads FQGNSA. Trimming left V 1 base short and J 4 bases short, with 17 bases between. The CDR3 is made up of 16 amino acids. The CDR3 DNA is TGTGCCAGCAGCTTAGAATGGGGCGCGTTGATGTACGAGCAGTACTTC. Residues: CASSLEWGALMYEQYF. The variable domain in full, with the rest retrieved from reference TRBV7-2 and TRBJ2-7, is GAGVSQSPSNKVTEKGKDVELRCDPISGHTALYWYRQSLGQGLEFLIYFQGNSAPDKSGLPSDRFSAERTGGSVSTLTIQRTQQEDSAVYLCASSLEWGALMYEQYFGPGTRLTVT.

V usage is TRBV11-2 and J usage is TRBJ2-2, with 9 bases aligning to TRBD1. The J segment lost 4 bases and the V segment lost 1 base, leaving 4 bases of the junction unmatched. Germline CDR1 SGHAT, CDR2 FQNNGV. CDR3 size: 16 residues. The CDR3 bases are TGTGCCAGCAGCTTAGCGGACAGGGGAGGCACCGGGGAGCTGTTTTTT. As protein: CASSLADRGGTGELFF.

The rearrangement joins TRBV6-5 to TRBJ2-7; 8 bases are shared with TRBD1. V was pared by 5 bases and J by 6 bases, with 6 bases of the junction left unmatched. Germline V gene lookup returns CDR1 MNHEY and CDR2 SVGAGI. This CDR3 region has 13 residues. The CDR3 DNA is TGTGCCAGCAGTCACCGGACAGGGCGCGAGCAGTACGTC. Its translation: CASSHRTGREQYV.

The chain couples TRBV25-1 to TRBJ2-1; the D call may be TRBD1 or TRBD2 (5 bases each). There are 15 residues in the CDR3. The V gene's germline CDR1 is MGHDK and CDR2 SYGVNS. With 2 bases removed from V and 7 bases from J, the gap between germline ends came to 15 bases. CDR3 residues: CASSEVGVGPNEQFF. The CDR3 DNA reads TGTGCCAGCAGTGAAGTGGGGGTAGGCCCTAATGAGCAGTTCTTC. Full variable domain (outside the CDR3, taken from reference TRBV25-1 and TRBJ2-1): EADIYQTPRYLVIGTGKKITLECSQTMGHDKMYWYQQDPGMELHLIHYSYGVNSTEKGDLSSESTVSRIRTEHFPLTLESARPSHTSQYLCASSEVGVGPNEQFFGPGTRLTVL.

In this sample, this clonotype turned up a few times. The chain couples TRBV9 to TRBJ2-2; 7 bases agree with TRBD2. V lost 4 bases and J lost 2; bases outside the gene matches: 11. Germline V gives CDR1 SGDLS, CDR2 YYNGEE. CDR3 length equals 17 residues. CDR3 in amino acids: CASSPRAGGSNTGELFF. In DNA form, the CDR3 reads TGTGCCAGCAGCCCCCGGGCCGGGGGGTCTAACACCGGGGAGCTGTTTTTT.

The chain carries TRBV6-5 and TRBJ2-7; 12 bases match TRBD1. CDR3 length: 11 amino acids. With 10 bases clipped from V and 6 bases from J, the junction kept 1 base outside the gene matches. CDR1 and CDR2 from the germline V gene are MNHEY and SVGAGI. CDR3 nucleotide sequence: TGTGCCACGGGACAGGGGGCCGAGCAGTACTTC. This encodes CATGQGAEQYF.

This rearrangement joins TRBV3-1 to TRBJ2-2; 8 positions match TRBD2. Germline V gene lookup returns CDR1 LGHDT and CDR2 YNNKEL (reference sequence). Trimming removed 8 bases from V and 5 bases from J; junction bases left unmatched: 16. The CDR3 totals 17 residues. The CDR3 reads CASSLIYLAGRTGELFF. The CDR3 DNA follows: TGTGCCAGCTCCCTTATATATTTAGCGGGGAGGACCGGGGAGCTGTTTTTT.

This clonotype came up once. At one boundary the junction diverges from the germline segment, which might be a read error. The V and J genes are TRBV6-5 and TRBJ1-3; TRBD1 matches 9 bases. There are 15 residues in the CDR3. Per germline, CDR1 MNHEY and CDR2 SVGAGI. In DNA form, the CDR3 reads TGTGCCAGCAGTTACTCACAGGGGGCTGGAAACACCATATGTTTT. Translated: CASSYSQGAGNTICF.

This clonotype came up a few times. This chain uses TRBV5-6 with TRBJ1-1; possibly TRBD1 for D (5 bases). The V and J ends lost 2 bases and 6 bases respectively, with 11 bases between them. Looked up from germline, CDR1 is SGHDT and CDR2 is YYEEEE. This CDR3 is 13 amino acids long. The CDR3, as DNA: TGTGCCAGCAGCTTCCTCCGGGGCTCTGAAGCTTTCTTT. Residues: CASSFLRGSEAFF.